This T cell receptor beta chain was recorded in a study of blood T cell repertoires in COVID-19. Study-level information: Spain, Italy and the United States supplied samples that represented acute and convalescent COVID-19. PBMCs, B-cell-depleted T cells, or T cells provided the cDNA or gDNA that made up the material.

Sequencing used immunoSEQ multiplex PCR; TCRdb keeps in-frame clones, though not all of them. The sample holds a few hundred thousand clones, under 85% seen once. The cohort comprised adults aged about 18 to 100 years residing in under 25 US areas. Cohorts were determined from participant-reported clinical history. Source material: PBMCs or T cells enriched from blood (not recorded which). The receptor comes from a woman in her forties or fifties who had recovered from COVID-19.

The CDR3 DNA reads as TGTGCCACACAACGGGGGGCCAGGGGCGAAAAACTGTTTTTT. It specifies CATQRGARGEKLFF. The V call is TRBV6-5, the J call TRBJ1-4, with D possibly matching TRBD1 (6 bases). Germline V gene sequence: CDR1 MNHEY, CDR2 SVGAGI. Trimming removed 10 bases from V and 8 bases from J, with 20 bases in between. The CDR3 has 14 residues.